The 29 T cell receptor beta chains given below trace back to one sample, sequenced in a study of cytomegalovirus exposure and HLA in healthy donors. PCR primers comprised 60 Vbeta and 13 Jbeta primers. The table came from immunoSEQ multiplex PCR; TCRdb's copy has only in-frame clones and leaves some out. The data show 100,000 to 150,000 clones, and the top ten clones hold approximately 1.7%. Sample: PBMCs. All receptors derive from a man younger than 35 in good health and CMV-seronegative.

This chain joins TRBV2 and TRBJ1-2, with 11 bases matching TRBD1. The germline gives CDR1 SNHLY, CDR2 FYNNEI. This CDR3 comprises 15 residues. V was pared by 3 bases and J by 7 bases, with 7 bases of the junction left unmatched. The CDR3 loop reads CASSEWTGGNRGYTF. Here the CDR3 DNA reads TGTGCCAGCAGTGAGTGGACAGGGGGCAATCGTGGCTACACCTTC.

The chain recombines TRBV11-3 with TRBJ2-5; possible D gene TRBD2, 6 bases. CDR3 size: 14 residues. CDR1 SGHNT and CDR2 YENEEA come from the germline V gene. Trimming stripped 3 bases from V and 9 bases from J, with 17 bases between. DNA for the CDR3: TGTGCCAGCAGCTTTAGACGGGGGTGGGAGCCCCAGTACTTC. This codes for CASSFRRGWEPQYF.

J is TRBJ2-2 and V is TRBV9; D is perhaps TRBD2 (6 bases). Germline-derived CDR1 and CDR2 are SGDLS and YYNGEE. The V end was cut by 0 bases, the J end by 7 bases, with 7 bases between. The CDR3 totals 13 residues. The DNA of the CDR3 is TGTGCCAGCAGCGTAGGGAGGGGCGGGGAGCTGTTTTTT. As protein: CASSVGRGGELFF.

As DNA, the CDR3 is TGCAGCGTTGATGGACAGGGGGTCGTCAATGAGCAGTTCTTC. Its translation is CSVDGQGVVNEQFF. The gene calls are TRBV29-1 and TRBJ2-1, with TRBD1 matching 10 bases. Trimming took 3 bases from V and 6 from J; bases not matched to a gene: 5. The CDR3 runs to 14 residues. Germline CDR1 is SQVTM and CDR2 is ANQGSEA.

V gene TRBV4-2 combines with J gene TRBJ1-2, with D possibly matching TRBD1 (5 bases). V lost 0 bases to trimming and J lost 4 bases, with 12 bases between them. This CDR3 region has 15 residues. Germline CDR1 LGHNA, CDR2 YNFKEQ. The CDR3 region has the DNA TGTGCCAGCAGCCAAGATGCGGGGGGACCCTATGGCTACACCTTC. It encodes CASSQDAGGPYGYTF.

CDR3 DNA sequence: TGCGCCAGCAGCTCAACGACGGCGACGGGGACCCAGTACTTC. This encodes CASSSTTATGTQYF. The chain employs TRBV5-1 and TRBJ2-5; no firm D call. The CDR3 runs to 14 residues. The ends were cut back, 3 bases at V and 7 bases at J, with 16 bases in the middle. Germline lookup yields CDR1 SGHRS and CDR2 YFSETQ. Full variable domain (rest looked up from reference TRBV5-1 and TRBJ2-5): KAGVTQTPRYLIKTRGQQVTLSCSPISGHRSVSWYQQTPGQGLQFLFEYFSETQRNKGNFPGRFSGRQFSNSRSEMNVSTLELGDSALYLCASSSTTATGTQYFGPGTRLLVL.

The chain couples TRBV10-3 to TRBJ2-7; 7 bases agree with TRBD1. This CDR3 is 15 amino acids long. Germline V gene data show CDR1 as ENHRY and CDR2 as SYGVKD. With 2 bases clipped from V and 2 bases from J, the junction kept 6 bases outside the gene matches. The CDR3 region is CAISEPDRPPYEQYF. CDR3 bases: TGTGCCATCAGTGAGCCGGACAGGCCACCCTACGAGCAGTACTTC.

The chain carries TRBV11-2 and TRBJ2-1; D ambiguous. Germline CDR1 and CDR2: SGHAT and FQNNGV. CDR3 length: 14 residues. Trimming shortened V by 0 bases and J by 2 bases, and 5 bases separated the two germline ends. The CDR3 DNA is TGTGCCAGCAGCTTAGAGTCAGCCTACAATGAGCAGTTCTTC. Its protein product is CASSLESAYNEQFF.

The gene calls are TRBV13 and TRBJ1-3, with a tentative D call TRBD1 (5 bases). Trimming left V 0 bases short and J 7 bases short, with 10 bases between. This CDR3 is 14 amino acids long. Looked up from germline, CDR1 is PRHDT and CDR2 is FYEKMQ (reference sequence). The CDR3 coding sequence is TGTGCCAGCAGCTTAGGTGACAGCTGGAACACCATATATTTT. It yields the protein CASSLGDSWNTIYF.

The V gene is TRBV11-3, the J gene TRBJ1-1; 10 nucleotides agree with TRBD1. Losses at the gene ends were 1 base for V and 5 bases for J; bases not matched to a gene: 10. From germline, CDR1 is SGHNT and CDR2 YENEEA. This CDR3 contains 17 residues. CDR3 loop: CASSLGDRGSVRTEAFF. The CDR3, as DNA: TGTGCCAGCAGCTTAGGGGACAGGGGTTCGGTTAGGACTGAAGCTTTCTTT. Variable domain in full (rest from reference TRBV11-3 and TRBJ1-1): EAGVVQSPRYKIIEKKQPVAFWCNPISGHNTLYWYLQNLGQGPELLIRYENEEAVDDSQLPKDRFSAERLKGVDSTLKIQPAELGDSAVYLCASSLGDRGSVRTEAFFGQGTRLTVV.

The chain carries TRBV5-1 and TRBJ2-5; tentative D call: TRBD2 (6 bases). Deletions cut 4 bases from V and 5 bases from J, with 12 bases between. Germline V gene sequence: CDR1 SGHRS, CDR2 YFSETQ. The CDR3 sequence is 13 residues long. Here the CDR3 DNA reads TGCGCCAGCAGCCGACTAGTAGCGGAGACCCAGTACTTC. Its translation: CASSRLVAETQYF.

The chain has TRBV4-3 and TRBJ2-3, with 9 bases matching TRBD2. CDR1 is LGHNA and CDR2 is YSLEER in the germline V gene. Losses at the gene ends were 0 bases for V and 1 base for J; bases not matched to a gene: 8. The CDR3 consists of 18 residues. The CDR3 protein is CASSQDTVRTSGTDTQYF. The CDR3 DNA follows: TGCGCCAGCAGCCAAGATACCGTAAGGACTAGCGGCACAGATACGCAGTATTTT.

V and J are TRBV29-1 and TRBJ1-2, with 10 nucleotides matching TRBD1. CDR3 length equals 16 residues. V was pared by 7 bases and J by 4 bases, with 15 bases of the junction left unmatched. Per germline, CDR1 SQVTM and CDR2 ANQGSEA. The chain's CDR3 is CSATDRGQGRLYGYTF. Written as DNA, the CDR3 is TGCAGCGCTACCGATCGGGGACAGGGGCGCCTCTATGGCTACACCTTC. The full variable domain, with the rest looked up from reference TRBV29-1 and TRBJ1-2, is SAVISQKPSRDICQRGTSLTIQCQVDSQVTMMFWYRQQPGQSLTLIATANQGSEATYESGFVIDKFPISRPNLTFSTLTVSNMSPEDSSIYLCSATDRGQGRLYGYTFGSGTRLTVV.

The genes are TRBV4-3 and TRBJ2-1; TRBD2 is a possible D gene (6 bases). With 1 base removed from V and 3 bases from J, the gap between germline ends came to 10 bases. The CDR3 spans 15 residues. Germline V lookup: CDR1 LGHNA, CDR2 YSLEER. The CDR3 sequence: CASSQGPGDYNEQFF. The CDR3 DNA sequence: TGCGCCAGCAGCCAAGGCCCGGGGGACTACAATGAGCAGTTCTTC.

The chain combines TRBV28 with TRBJ2-7; 8 bases map to TRBD2. CDR1 and CDR2 from the germline V gene are MDHEN and SYDVKM. The CDR3 has 15 amino acids. The ends lost 7 bases at V and 0 bases at J; junction bases unmatched: 8. The chain's CDR3 is CASMYAGGSSYEQYF. DNA for the CDR3: TGTGCCAGCATGTACGCGGGGGGTAGCTCCTACGAGCAGTACTTC.

The genes are TRBV4-3 and TRBJ1-2, with D perhaps matching TRBD1 (6 bases). Germline CDR1 is LGHNA and CDR2 is YSLEER. Trimming removed 0 bases from V and 3 bases from J, with 14 bases in between. The CDR3 runs to 16 residues. The CDR3, as DNA: TGCGCCAGCAGCCAAGACGGTGCGGACAGCGACTATGGCTACACCTTC. Translation gives CASSQDGADSDYGYTF.

This chain uses TRBV7-9 with TRBJ2-7; 11 positions agree with TRBD1. The CDR3 covers 16 residues. Germline loops: CDR1 SEHNR, CDR2 FQNEAQ (reference sequence). V shed 5 bases and J 3 bases; nucleotides not matched to a gene: 9. The CDR3 nucleotides are TGTGCCAGCAGCCCCGGACAGGGGGCGGGCAACTACGAGCAGTACTTC. It is translated as CASSPGQGAGNYEQYF.

The rearrangement uses TRBV5-4 and TRBJ1-1; 12 bases fit TRBD1. The CDR3 length is 16 residues. Germline trimming cut 4 bases from V and 2 bases from J; bases unmatched to any gene: 6. Per the germline V gene, CDR1 is SGHNT and CDR2 is YYREEE (reference sequence). The CDR3 sequence is CASSGGQGAINTEAFF. The CDR3 nucleotides are TGTGCCAGCAGCGGGGGACAGGGGGCGATAAACACTGAAGCTTTCTTT.

The V gene is TRBV9, the J gene TRBJ2-3; D gene ambiguous. Trimming took 1 base from V and 1 from J, leaving 7 bases between them. Germline V lookup: CDR1 SGDLS, CDR2 YYNGEE. This CDR3 comprises 14 residues. CDR3 bases: TGTGCCAGCAGCGTAAGTCGGGGCACAGATACGCAGTATTTT. Translation: CASSVSRGTDTQYF.

The chain couples TRBV7-8 to TRBJ1-1; a weak D match, TRBD1 (5 bases). Per the germline V gene, CDR1 is SGHVS and CDR2 is FQNEAQ. This CDR3 contains 14 residues. The V end lost 1 base, the J end lost 6 bases, and 12 bases lay between the germline ends. CDR3 bases: TGTGCCAGCAGCTTAGGTGGGGGGTACCCTGAAGCTTTCTTT. Its protein is CASSLGGGYPEAFF. Looking up the rest from reference TRBV7-8 and TRBJ1-1 gives the full variable domain: GAGVSQSPRYKVAKRGQDVALRCDPISGHVSLFWYQQALGQGPEFLTYFQNEAQLDKSGLPSDRFFAERPEGSVSTLKIQRTQQEDSAVYLCASSLGGGYPEAFFGQGTRLTVV.

The CDR3 DNA reads as TGTGCCAGCAGCTTGGAGGCCAGCCTCCGGCTAGATAAGCATTTT. This translates into CASSLEASLRLDKHF. The chain couples TRBV5-8 to TRBJ1-5; D unclear. Germline assignment: CDR1 SGHTS and CDR2 YDEGEE. V was shortened by 0 bases and J by 14 bases, with 21 bases between the two germline ends. The CDR3 totals 15 residues.

The V and J genes are TRBV6-1 and TRBJ2-5; a possible D gene is TRBD2 (7 bases). The CDR3 has 15 residues. Trimming took off 6 bases at V and 4 bases at J, with 18 bases between the two ends. Germline V lookup: CDR1 MNHNS, CDR2 SASEGT. The CDR3 region is CASRDMGGATETQYF. DNA for the CDR3: TGTGCCAGCAGGGACATGGGGGGGGCTACAGAGACCCAGTACTTC.

This chain joins TRBV29-1 and TRBJ2-1; a possible D gene is TRBD2 (5 bases). Germline V lookup: CDR1 SQVTM, CDR2 ANQGSEA. V lost 4 bases, J lost 6 bases, and 25 bases lay in between. CDR3 length: 17 residues. CDR3 DNA sequence: TGCAGCGTTGCTCACCCTCTACTAGATCAGGTTGTCAATGAGCAGTTCTTC. Its protein product is CSVAHPLLDQVVNEQFF.

The chain couples TRBV9 to TRBJ1-2, with 7 positions matching TRBD1. This CDR3 has 15 amino acids. V lost 3 bases, J lost 5 bases, and 10 bases stayed unmatched. Germline values: CDR1 SGDLS, CDR2 YYNGEE. The CDR3 DNA follows: TGTGCCAGCAGCGCCGAGGACAGGACTCCTTATGGCTACACCTTC. Translating gives CASSAEDRTPYGYTF.

The chain is built from TRBV30 and TRBJ2-7; TRBD2 matches at 9 bases. CDR3 length: 14 amino acids. Germline assignment: CDR1 GTSNPN and CDR2 SVGIG (reference sequence). Trimming took 3 bases from V and 0 from J; bases not matched to a gene: 3. The chain's CDR3 is CAWSSGGSSYEQYF. The CDR3, as DNA: TGTGCCTGGAGCAGCGGGGGGTCCTCCTACGAGCAGTACTTC. The entire variable domain, with the rest obtained from reference TRBV30 and TRBJ2-7, is as follows: SQTIHQWPATLVQPVGSPLSLECTVEGTSNPNLYWYRQAAGRGLQLLFYSVGIGQISSEVPQNLSASRPQDRQFILSSKKLLLSDSGFYLCAWSSGGSSYEQYFGPGTRLTVT.

The rearrangement links TRBV27 to TRBJ1-5; D gene uncertain. This CDR3 has 15 amino acids. The V end was cut by 2 bases, the J end by 0 bases, with 8 bases between. Germline CDR1 is MNHEY and CDR2 is SMNVEV (reference sequence). CDR3 protein: CASSLRPGSNQPQHF. As DNA, the CDR3 is TGTGCCAGCAGTTTACGCCCGGGTAGCAATCAGCCCCAGCATTTT.

The V and J genes are TRBV19 and TRBJ2-3; tentatively, D is TRBD2 (6 bases). V lost 7 bases, J lost 6 bases, and 17 bases lay in between. Looked up from germline, CDR1 is LNHDA and CDR2 is SQIVND (reference sequence). The CDR3 loop spans 14 amino acids. CDR3 amino acids: CASTSGLDSDTQYF. CDR3 in DNA: TGTGCCAGTACCTCGGGACTGGACTCGGATACGCAGTATTTT.

This chain uses TRBV6-5 with TRBJ1-1, with D uncertain. CDR1 MNHEY and CDR2 SVGAGI come from the germline V gene. The length of the CDR3 is 14 residues. Deletions cut 7 bases from V and 4 bases from J, with 16 bases between. CDR3 in DNA: TGTGCCAGCAAGATCGGGGTGGCGGGCACTGAAGCTTTCTTT. Its translation is CASKIGVAGTEAFF.

The chain couples TRBV7-2 to TRBJ1-4; D is uncertain. CDR3 length: 12 residues. Between the trimmed V and J ends, which lost 2 bases and 8 bases, there was a span of 6 bases. Per the germline V gene, CDR1 is SGHTA and CDR2 is FQGNSA. The CDR3 region is CASSLTREKLFF. The CDR3 DNA sequence: TGTGCCAGCAGCTTAACGAGAGAAAAACTGTTTTTT.